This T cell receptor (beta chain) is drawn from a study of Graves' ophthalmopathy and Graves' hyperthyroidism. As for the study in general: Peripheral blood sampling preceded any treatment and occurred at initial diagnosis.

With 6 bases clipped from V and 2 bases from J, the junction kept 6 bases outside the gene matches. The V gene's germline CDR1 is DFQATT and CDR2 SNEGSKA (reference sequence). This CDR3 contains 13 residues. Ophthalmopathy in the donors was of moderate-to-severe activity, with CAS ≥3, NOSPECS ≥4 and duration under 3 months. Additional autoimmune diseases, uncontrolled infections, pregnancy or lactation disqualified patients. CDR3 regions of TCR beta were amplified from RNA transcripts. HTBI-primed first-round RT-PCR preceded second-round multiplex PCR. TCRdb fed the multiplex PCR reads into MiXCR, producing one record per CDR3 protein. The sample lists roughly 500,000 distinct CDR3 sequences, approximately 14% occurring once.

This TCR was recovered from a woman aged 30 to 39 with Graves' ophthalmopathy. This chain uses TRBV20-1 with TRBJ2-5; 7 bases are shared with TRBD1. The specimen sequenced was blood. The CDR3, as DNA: TGCAGTGCCGGGACAGCAAGGCAAGAGACCCAGTACTTC. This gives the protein CSAGTARQETQYF.